This TCR beta chain was recovered during a study of human T cells and chemical hapten exposure. Whole-study context: A mostly female patient group had alopecia areata, totalis or universalis.

Methods used by the authors: Counting gave a median of around 100,000 TCRs per sample, with values ranging from roughly 20,000 to 700,000. TCRdb reprocessed the RACE reads with MiXCR, giving one entry per CDR3 protein. TCRdb's processing, not the authors' own work, is the source of the V and J calls. This table has more than 150,000 distinct CDR3 sequences, just under 30% appearing once. Of note for this clonotype: No antigen is known for it.

CDR1 MDHEN and CDR2 SYDVKM come from the germline V gene. Trimming left V 7 bases short and J 4 bases short, with 11 bases between. This CDR3 comprises 12 residues. Described time point: pre-sensitization, week 0. Indicated treatment: therapeutic diphenylcyclopropenone sensitization with weekly scalp DPC. Study findings and constraints: TCRs at high frequency, those above 1 in 1000, did not change with DPC sensitization.

This rearrangement joins TRBV28 to TRBJ2-7; D gene ambiguous. The TCR was taken from a woman aged 25 to 45 with alopecia areata. Some clones in this sample may be carry-over from other donors' samples. Sequencing used whole blood, obtained in connection with sensitization to the hapten diphenylcyclopropenone (DPC). The CDR3 region is CASNPLGYEQYF. DNA for the CDR3: TGTGCCAGCAACCCACTGGGGTACGAGCAGTACTTC.